What follows are 2 T cell receptor beta chains derived from one specimen sequenced in a study of regulatory T cells in long-lasting Graves disease. With iRepertoire HTBI primers and Arm-PCR of CDR3 regions, TCR beta libraries were built. One entry per CDR3 protein, called by TCRdb with MiXCR from the multiplex PCR reads. This sample has 680,000 or so distinct CDR3 sequences, with approximately 15% found just once. Time point described: newly diagnosed GD, antithyroid drugs for less than 3 months. PBMCs were the source of the RNA used for TCR sequencing. These same records also appear under a second study, on T cells in Graves' hyperthyroidism and ophthalmopathy.

The sample was peripheral blood mononuclear cells (PBMCs), taken at new diagnosis, from a patient treated with antithyroid drugs. These receptors all stem from a woman aged 25-40 years with Graves disease.

This clonotype was counted ten times or more. The V gene is TRBV28, the J gene TRBJ1-2; D is perhaps TRBD1 (5 bases). The V end lost 3 bases, the J end lost 4 bases, and 18 bases lay between the germline ends. Germline assignment: CDR1 MDHEN and CDR2 SYDVKM. This CDR3 comprises 16 residues. CDR3: CASSLNNRGIGYGYTF. Here the CDR3 DNA reads TGTGCCAGCAGTTTGAACAATCGGGGGATAGGCTATGGCTACACCTTC.

The chain has TRBV29-1 and TRBJ2-5, with 7 bases lining up with TRBD1. Germline-derived CDR1 and CDR2 are SQVTM and ANQGSEA. The CDR3 length is 15 residues. The V gene end was trimmed by 4 bases and the J gene end by 4 bases; junction bases not matched to a gene: 12. CDR3 protein: CSVGSATGMSETQYF. The DNA of the CDR3 is TGCAGCGTTGGCTCGGCGACAGGGATGTCAGAGACCCAGTACTTC.